The clone carrying this T cell receptor beta chain was seen a single time. The antigen remains undetermined. The record originates from a study of siplizumab effects on memory and regulatory T cells. Whole-study findings and limits: Proliferating siplizumab-culture Tregs lacked confirmation of suppressive function.

This CDR3 region has 15 residues. Germline CDR1 reads LNHDA; CDR2 reads SQIVND (reference sequence). The V segment lost 6 bases and the J segment 6 bases; nucleotides outside the gene matches: 6. The protocol was immunoSEQ multiplex PCR, while the TCRdb copy is restricted to in-frame clones and leaves out a portion. The sample has 95,000 to 130,000 clones; roughly 94% are singletons. The sample consisted of non-Treg CD4+ T cells sorted from blood. The chain is built from TRBV19 and TRBJ2-1; 12 bases align to TRBD2. The TCR originated in a human donor in good health. DNA for the CDR3: TGTGCCAGTAGCCTACTAGCGGGAGGCTCCAATGAGCAGTTCTTC. It specifies CASSLLAGGSNEQFF. Based on the CDR3 plus reference TRBV19 and TRBJ2-1, the full variable domain is DGGITQSPKYLFRKEGQNVTLSCEQNLNHDAMYWYRQDPGQGLRLIYYSQIVNDFQKGDIAEGYSVSREKKESFPLTVTSAQKNPTAFYLCASSLLAGGSNEQFFGPGTRLTVL.